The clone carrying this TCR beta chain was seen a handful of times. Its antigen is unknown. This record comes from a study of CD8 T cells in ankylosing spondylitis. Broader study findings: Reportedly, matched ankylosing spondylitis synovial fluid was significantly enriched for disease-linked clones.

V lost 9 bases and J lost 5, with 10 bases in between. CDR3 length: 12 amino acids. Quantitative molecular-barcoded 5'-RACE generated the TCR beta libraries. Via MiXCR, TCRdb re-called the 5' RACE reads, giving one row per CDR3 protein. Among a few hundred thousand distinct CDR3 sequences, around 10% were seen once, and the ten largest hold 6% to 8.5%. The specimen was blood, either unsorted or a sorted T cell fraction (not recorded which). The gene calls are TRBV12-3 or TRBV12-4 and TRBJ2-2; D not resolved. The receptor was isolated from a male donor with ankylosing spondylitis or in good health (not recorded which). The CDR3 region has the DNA TGTGCCAGTGCGGACCTGACCGGGGAGCTGTTTTTT. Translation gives CASADLTGELFF.